Below are 5 T cell receptor beta chains sequenced from a single sample in a study of blood T cell repertoires in COVID-19. Profiled with immunoSEQ multiplex PCR; TCRdb holds only in-frame clones, not every one. The data contain 250,000 to 350,000 clones, roughly 90% of them seen just once; the ten biggest clones take up roughly 2%. Source material: peripheral blood. The receptors originated from a woman between 45 and 60 years old who had recovered from COVID-19.

This clone was detected only a few times. The CDR3 loop reads CASSGRLLADEQFF. DNA of the CDR3: TGTGCCAGCAGCGGTAGACTCCTTGCGGATGAGCAGTTCTTC. The chain links TRBV9 to TRBJ2-1; D ambiguous. Per germline, CDR1 SGDLS and CDR2 YYNGEE. The CDR3 extends over 14 amino acids. Trimming took 3 bases from V and 8 from J, leaving 15 bases between them.

This clone was observed once. V and J are TRBV30 and TRBJ1-1; possible D gene TRBD1, 5 bases. With 0 bases removed from V and 8 bases from J, the gap between germline ends came to 10 bases. This CDR3 comprises 12 residues. Germline CDR1 is GTSNPN and CDR2 is SVGIG (reference sequence). The CDR3 DNA follows: TGTGCCTGGAGTGTCCGGACATGGGAAGCTTTCTTT. Its protein is CAWSVRTWEAFF. The entire variable domain, with the rest obtained from reference TRBV30 and TRBJ1-1, is as follows: SQTIHQWPATLVQPVGSPLSLECTVEGTSNPNLYWYRQAAGRGLQLLFYSVGIGQISSEVPQNLSASRPQDRQFILSSKKLLLSDSGFYLCAWSVRTWEAFFGQGTRLTVV.

The chain employs TRBV5-4 and TRBJ1-5; D unclear. Germline values: CDR1 SGHNT, CDR2 YYREEE (reference sequence). V was clipped by 0 bases and J by 7 bases, with 8 bases between them. The CDR3 sequence is 13 residues long. The CDR3 DNA follows: TGTGCCAGCAGCTTGGATCAGTACCAGCCCCAGCATTTT. Protein: CASSLDQYQPQHF.

CDR3 region: CASSPSGSASREQYF. CDR3 in DNA: TGTGCCAGCAGCCCCAGTGGGAGTGCCTCTCGGGAGCAGTACTTC. V and J are TRBV9 and TRBJ2-7; TRBD2 is a possible D gene (5 bases). The CDR3 sequence is 15 residues long. Germline V gives CDR1 SGDLS, CDR2 YYNGEE. The V and J ends lost 4 bases and 7 bases respectively, with 21 bases between them.

This rearrangement joins TRBV6-5 to TRBJ1-2; no reliable D call. Germline CDR1 and CDR2: MNHEY and SVGAGI. V lost 5 bases and J 8 bases, leaving 21 bases between the germline ends. The CDR3 has 15 residues. The CDR3 reads CASSLSGNFGVGYTF. The CDR3 coding sequence is TGTGCCAGCAGTCTCTCCGGGAACTTCGGCGTGGGCTACACCTTC.